The clone carrying this TCR beta chain was picked up many times. Its antigen remains unknown. Isolation of PBMCs was performed on around 9.7 ml fresh peripheral blood. These data come from a study of T cells in Graves' hyperthyroidism and ophthalmopathy. As for the study in general: Blood from the periphery was taken at initial diagnosis, before any treatment. Points from the study as a whole: Classification by a 13 V-J model distinguished ophthalmopathy from stable hyperthyroidism. Ophthalmopathy, which appeared later, was predicted by the model a median around 6 months before onset.

Regions amplified from RNA transcripts were the TCR beta CDR3 regions. When the TCR CDR3 underwent first-round RT-PCR, the HTBI primer set was used. TCRdb re-analysed the multiplex PCR reads in MiXCR, keeping a single row per CDR3 protein. The table includes around 610,000 distinct CDR3 sequences, about 15% detected once. Sequencing used blood. The receptor was isolated from a woman in her thirties or forties with Graves' ophthalmopathy.

CDR3 in DNA: TGTGCCACTTCCAGCGGGAGGTACGAAGAGACCCAGTACTTC. Translated: CATSSGRYEETQYF. The chain combines TRBV28 with TRBJ2-5, with 9 bases that match TRBD2. This CDR3 has 14 residues. J gave up 3 bases and V 10 bases, and 9 bases lay outside the gene matches. Looked up from germline, CDR1 is MDHEN and CDR2 is SYDVKM.